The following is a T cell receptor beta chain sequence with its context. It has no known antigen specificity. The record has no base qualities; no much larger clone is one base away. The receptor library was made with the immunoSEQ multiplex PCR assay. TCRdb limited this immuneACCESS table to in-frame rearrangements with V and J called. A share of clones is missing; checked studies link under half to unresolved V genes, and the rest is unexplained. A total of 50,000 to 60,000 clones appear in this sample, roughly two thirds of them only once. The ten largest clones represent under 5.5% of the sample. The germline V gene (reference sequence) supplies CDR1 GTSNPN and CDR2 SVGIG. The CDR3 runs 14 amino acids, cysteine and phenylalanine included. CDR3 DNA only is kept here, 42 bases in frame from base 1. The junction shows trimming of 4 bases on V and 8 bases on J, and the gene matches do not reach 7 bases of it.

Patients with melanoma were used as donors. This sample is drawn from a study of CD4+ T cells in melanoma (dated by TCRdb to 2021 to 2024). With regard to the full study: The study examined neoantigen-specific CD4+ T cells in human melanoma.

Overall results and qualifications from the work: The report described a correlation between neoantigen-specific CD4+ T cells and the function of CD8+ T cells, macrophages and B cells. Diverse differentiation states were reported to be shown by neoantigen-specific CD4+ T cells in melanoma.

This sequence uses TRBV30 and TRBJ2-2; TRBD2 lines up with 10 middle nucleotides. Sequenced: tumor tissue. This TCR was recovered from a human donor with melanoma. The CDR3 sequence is CAWKSGGAKGELFF. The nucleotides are TGTGCCTGGAAAAGCGGGGGGGCAAAAGGGGAGCTGTTTTTT.